What follows are 2 T cell receptor beta chains derived from one specimen sequenced in a study of cytomegalovirus exposure and HLA in healthy donors. PCR employed 60 Vbeta and 13 Jbeta primers. Method: immunoSEQ multiplex PCR; TCRdb's copy keeps in-frame clones and lacks some. The sample lists 120,000 or so clones; 75% to 85% were seen once. Sequences were obtained from PBMCs. These receptors all stem from a man in his thirties or forties in good health and CMV-seronegative.

J is TRBJ1-6 and V is TRBV28; 10 nucleotides agree with TRBD1. Germline V CDR1 and CDR2: MDHEN, SYDVKM. The J segment lost 7 bases and the V segment lost 5 bases, leaving 5 bases of the junction unmatched. The CDR3 spans 15 residues. CDR3 region: CASSPKTGGNSPLHF. The CDR3 coding sequence is TGTGCCAGCAGTCCTAAGACAGGGGGCAATTCACCCCTCCACTTT.

This clone has only one observation. The chain recombines TRBV7-9 with TRBJ1-4; TRBD1 matches 7 bases. Germline CDR1 is SEHNR and CDR2 is FQNEAQ (reference sequence). Unmatched junction bases numbered 10, after V lost 4 bases and J lost 5 bases. The CDR3 contains 16 residues. CDR3: CASSSFWTGQNEKLFF. CDR3 nucleotides: TGTGCCAGCAGCTCTTTCTGGACGGGACAGAATGAAAAACTGTTTTTT.